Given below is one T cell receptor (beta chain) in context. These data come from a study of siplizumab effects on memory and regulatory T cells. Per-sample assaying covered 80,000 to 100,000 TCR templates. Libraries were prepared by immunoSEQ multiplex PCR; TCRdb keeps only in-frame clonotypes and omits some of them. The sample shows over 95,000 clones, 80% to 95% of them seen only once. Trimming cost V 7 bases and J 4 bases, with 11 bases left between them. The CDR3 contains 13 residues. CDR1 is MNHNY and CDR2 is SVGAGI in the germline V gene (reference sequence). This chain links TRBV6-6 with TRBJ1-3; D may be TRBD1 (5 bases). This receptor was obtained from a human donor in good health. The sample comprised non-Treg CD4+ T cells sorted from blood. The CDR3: CASIPGNGNTIYF. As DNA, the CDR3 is TGTGCCAGCATCCCAGGGAACGGAAACACCATATATTTT.